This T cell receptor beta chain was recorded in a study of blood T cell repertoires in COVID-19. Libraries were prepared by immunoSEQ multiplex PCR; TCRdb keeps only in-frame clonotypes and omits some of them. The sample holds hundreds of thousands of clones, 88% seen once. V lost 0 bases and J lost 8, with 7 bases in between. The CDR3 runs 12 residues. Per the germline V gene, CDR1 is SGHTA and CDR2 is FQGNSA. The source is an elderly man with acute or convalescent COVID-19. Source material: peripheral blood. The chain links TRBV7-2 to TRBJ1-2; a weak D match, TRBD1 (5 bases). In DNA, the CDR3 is TGTGCCAGCAGCTTAGCGGGGGGAGGCTACACCTTC. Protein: CASSLAGGGYTF.